These 22 T cell receptor beta chains originate from one sample sequenced in a study of T-cell memory formation after mild COVID-19. TCRdb reprocessed the 5' RACE reads with MiXCR, giving one entry per CDR3 protein. The sample has some 310,000 distinct CDR3 sequences; 20% to 25% are singletons. Sequences were obtained from PBMCs or a T cell subset sorted from them (not recorded which). The receptors shown here come from a man between 18 and 29 years old who had mild COVID-19 (a few samples of this study predate the infection). Cell type and time point are not known.

V and J are TRBV20-1 and TRBJ1-2; D not resolved. Deletions cut 2 bases from V and 2 bases from J, with 9 bases between. The CDR3 length is 13 residues. Looked up from germline, CDR1 is DFQATT and CDR2 is SNEGSKA (reference sequence). CDR3 sequence reads: CSARSEENYGYTF. The CDR3 DNA reads as TGCAGTGCTAGATCCGAGGAGAACTATGGCTACACCTTC.

Note on this clonotype: Mismatch with germline at one junction end may stem from a read error. CDR3 amino acids: CAIRTSGSENTIYF. The CDR3 DNA reads TGTGCCATCCGCACCTCAGGGTCTGAAAACACCATATATTTT. The chain has TRBV10-3 and TRBJ1-3; weak D call: TRBD1 (5 bases). The CDR3 extends over 14 amino acids. Per the germline V gene, CDR1 is ENHRY and CDR2 is SYGVKD.

The table lists this clonotype with a few counts. The genes are TRBV11-2 and TRBJ1-5, with D unclear. CDR3 length equals 12 residues. Trimming cost V 9 bases and J 5 bases, with 11 bases left between them. CDR1 and CDR2 from the germline V gene are SGHAT and FQNNGV. CDR3 nucleotides: TGTGCCAGTTCAATTTCTGATCAGCCCCAGCATTTT. The encoded protein is CASSISDQPQHF.

This clonotype was seen a few times. The chain employs TRBV12-3 or TRBV12-4 and TRBJ1-4; no clear D. The germline V and J ends were trimmed by 4 bases and 2 bases, with 8 bases remaining between them. The CDR3 has 14 residues. CDR3 nucleotides: TGTGCCAGCAGTTGGGGTGTCACTAATGAAAAACTGTTTTTT. As protein: CASSWGVTNEKLFF.

The chain uses TRBV5-5 and TRBJ1-6; D not certain. The germline gives CDR1 SGHKS, CDR2 YYEKEE (reference sequence). Trimming removed 0 bases at V and 10 bases at J, with 14 bases between. The CDR3 extends over 15 amino acids. CDR3 protein: CASSLALLTRSPLHF. The CDR3 DNA is TGTGCCAGCAGCTTGGCCCTACTGACGCGGTCACCCCTCCACTTT.

At least ten counts were recorded for this clonotype. This rearrangement joins TRBV25-1 to TRBJ1-1; D gene unclear. Germline-derived CDR1 and CDR2 are MGHDK and SYGVNS. CDR3 length equals 14 residues. V was cut by 0 bases and J by 1 base, with 6 bases left in between. CDR3 loop: CASSEYRQNTEAFF. CDR3 DNA sequence: TGTGCCAGCAGTGAATATAGACAGAACACTGAAGCTTTCTTT.

A few counts support this clonotype. The rearrangement uses TRBV10-3 and TRBJ2-5, with TRBD2 identical over 8 bases. After removal of 1 base from V and 4 bases from J, the junction contained 5 bases not matched to a gene. Germline V gene sequence: CDR1 ENHRY, CDR2 SYGVKD. This CDR3 comprises 15 residues. The DNA for the CDR3 is TGTGCCATCAGTGAGTGGCGGGGGGCAGGAGAGACCCAGTACTTC. This gives the protein CAISEWRGAGETQYF.

The chain has TRBV6-5 and TRBJ2-3; 7 nucleotides align to TRBD2. J gave up 2 bases and V 11 bases, and 10 bases lay outside the gene matches. This CDR3 has 14 amino acids. The germline V gene has CDR1 MNHEY and CDR2 SVGAGI. CDR3 amino acids: CAASPGTITDTQYF. CDR3 DNA: TGTGCCGCCTCCCCCGGGACTATCACAGATACGCAGTATTTT.

The genes are TRBV5-1 and TRBJ2-3; TRBD1 aligns across 8 bases. This CDR3 region has 17 residues. V lost 0 bases to trimming and J lost 0 bases; unmatched junction nucleotides: 6. The germline gives CDR1 SGHRS, CDR2 YFSETQ. CDR3 loop: CASSLAVTGASTDTQYF. CDR3 coding DNA: TGCGCCAGCAGCTTGGCCGTGACAGGGGCTAGCACAGATACGCAGTATTTT.

The chain couples TRBV15 to TRBJ1-6, with a tentative D call TRBD1 (6 bases). From germline, CDR1 is LNHNV and CDR2 YYDKDF (reference sequence). V dropped 0 bases and J dropped 10 bases, with 19 bases sitting between them. CDR3 length: 17 residues. CDR3 amino acids: CATSRDLATGKGSPLHF. The CDR3 bases are TGTGCCACCAGCAGAGATTTGGCCACAGGGAAAGGCTCACCCCTCCACTTT.

The chain employs TRBV6-5 and TRBJ2-3; D may be TRBD2 (6 bases). V dropped 8 bases and J dropped 5 bases, with 17 bases sitting between them. Germline CDR1 reads MNHEY; CDR2 reads SVGAGI. CDR3 length: 14 amino acids. The CDR3 DNA follows: TGTGCCAGCCGAAACCATCTTAGCGGAGATACGCAGTATTTT. Amino acid sequence: CASRNHLSGDTQYF.

The chain is built from TRBV29-1 and TRBJ1-1; D is undetermined. V was cut by 7 bases and J by 4 bases, with 16 bases left in between. This CDR3 comprises 13 residues. Germline loops: CDR1 SQVTM, CDR2 ANQGSEA. The CDR3 coding sequence is TGCAGCGCCCATCGTGGAGGATCCACTGAAGCTTTCTTT. Its protein product is CSAHRGGSTEAFF.

The chain joins TRBV29-1 to TRBJ2-7; possibly TRBD2 for D (5 bases). V lost 5 bases and J 7 bases, leaving 15 bases between the germline ends. Germline CDR1 is SQVTM and CDR2 is ANQGSEA. This CDR3 comprises 12 residues. The CDR3 DNA is TGCAGCGTTTTTCTAGCCCCTTTGGAGCAGTACTTC. Its translation is CSVFLAPLEQYF.

The sample holds a few counts of this clonotype. The rearrangement uses TRBV7-9 and TRBJ2-3, with D maybe TRBD1 (6 bases). CDR3 length: 14 amino acids. The V end lost 5 bases, the J end lost 11 bases, and 20 bases lay between the germline ends. Germline V gene data show CDR1 as SEHNR and CDR2 as FQNEAQ (reference sequence). The CDR3 reads CASSPSLRGIGQYF. The CDR3 region has the DNA TGTGCCAGCAGCCCTTCCCTGAGGGGGATTGGGCAGTATTTT.

At least ten counts were recorded for this clonotype. The V and J genes are TRBV9 and TRBJ2-3, with 11 nucleotides matching TRBD2. Per germline, CDR1 SGDLS and CDR2 YYNGEE. V shed 0 bases and J 4 bases; nucleotides not matched to a gene: 7. The CDR3 spans 17 residues. The chain's CDR3 is CASSVAGSGGAADTQYF. CDR3 nucleotide sequence: TGTGCCAGCAGCGTAGCGGGTAGCGGGGGGGCCGCAGATACGCAGTATTTT.

This rearrangement joins TRBV7-2 to TRBJ1-5; a possible D gene is TRBD1 (6 bases). Germline V gene sequence: CDR1 SGHTA, CDR2 FQGNSA. There are 15 residues in the CDR3. Trimming took 5 bases from V and 5 from J, leaving 16 bases between them. CDR3 nucleotides: TGTGCCAGCAGCCCGGGGGGGGGCGGAGATCAGCCCCAGCATTTT. Its protein product is CASSPGGGGDQPQHF.

This clonotype was counted between two and nine times. V gene TRBV24-1 combines with J gene TRBJ2-7; 9 bases align to TRBD1. This CDR3 comprises 14 residues. Trimming removed 4 bases from V and 6 bases from J; junction bases left unmatched: 6. Germline V gene lookup returns CDR1 KGHDR and CDR2 SFDVKD. The DNA of the CDR3 is TGTGCCACCAGTGAGACAGGGGGTGACGGCGAGCAGTACTTC. The encoded protein is CATSETGGDGEQYF.

On this clonotype itself: One junction end disagrees with the germline gene, perhaps due to a read error. This chain connects TRBV15 to TRBJ2-1, with D perhaps TRBD2 (5 bases). The CDR3 loop spans 13 amino acids. Germline values: CDR1 LNHNV, CDR2 YYDKDF (reference sequence). CDR3 nucleotide sequence: TGTGCCACCAGCAGAGGACGGAGCGGAGTATCGGTCTTC. Translation gives CATSRGRSGVSVF.

The genes are TRBV4-2 and TRBJ1-6, with TRBD1 matching 8 bases. V dropped 0 bases and J dropped 5; count of bases not matched to a gene: 6. Germline-derived CDR1 and CDR2 are LGHNA and YNFKEQ. CDR3 length: 17 amino acids. CDR3 sequence: CASSQEWQGADNSPLHF. The CDR3 region has the DNA TGTGCCAGCAGCCAAGAATGGCAGGGGGCGGATAATTCACCCCTCCACTTT.

This clonotype showed up just a few times. J is TRBJ2-3 and V is TRBV29-1; 8 positions agree with TRBD2. Germline lookup yields CDR1 SQVTM and CDR2 ANQGSEA. This CDR3 is built from 13 residues. The ends lost 5 bases at V and 2 bases at J; junction bases unmatched: 3. The CDR3 is CSVSGRSTDTQYF. CDR3 DNA sequence: TGCAGCGTTAGCGGGAGATCCACAGATACGCAGTATTTT.

This clonotype was recorded a few times. The V call is TRBV11-2, the J call TRBJ1-1; 9 bases are a match to TRBD1. The J segment lost 4 bases and the V segment lost 6 bases, leaving 9 bases of the junction unmatched. The CDR3 extends over 15 amino acids. Germline loops: CDR1 SGHAT, CDR2 FQNNGV. CDR3 sequence reads: CASRSGTGLGTEAFF. DNA for the CDR3: TGTGCCAGCAGATCCGGGACAGGGTTGGGCACTGAAGCTTTCTTT. The full variable domain, rest sourced from reference TRBV11-2 and TRBJ1-1, is EAGVAQSPRYKIIEKRQSVAFWCNPISGHATLYWYQQILGQGPKLLIQFQNNGVVDDSQLPKDRFSAERLKGVDSTLKIQPAKLEDSAVYLCASRSGTGLGTEAFFGQGTRLTVV.

A note on this clonotype: This may stem from a read error, because a much larger clone lies one nucleotide away. J is TRBJ2-3 and V is TRBV7-9; D is perhaps TRBD1 (6 bases). The CDR3 sequence is 12 residues long. The germline V gene encodes CDR1 SEHNR and CDR2 FQNEAQ (reference sequence). V was shortened by 6 bases and J by 5 bases, with 9 bases between the two germline ends. As DNA, the CDR3 is TGTGCCAGCAGGGGGGCGGGAGATACGCAGTATTTT. Residues: CASRGAGDTQYF.